This T cell receptor (beta chain) was retrieved from a study of CD8 T cells in Susac syndrome. With 3 bases removed from V and 1 base from J, the gap between germline ends came to 10 bases. The CDR3 totals 14 residues. CDR1 is MNHEY and CDR2 is SMNVEV in the germline V gene (reference sequence). The RNA input was roughly 0.45 to 1 ug, and it was reverse transcribed with random hexamers. TCRdb re-derived calls from the immunoSEQ multiplex PCR reads in MiXCR, one entry per CDR3 protein. The sample contains 180,000 or so distinct CDR3 sequences, about 95% of which appear only once. The clonotype comes from a human donor with multiple sclerosis. J is TRBJ2-7 and V is TRBV27; D is possibly TRBD1 (5 bases). What was sequenced was CD4+ T cells from PBMCs. CDR3 in amino acids: CASSFQGPSYEQYF. CDR3 nucleotide sequence: TGTGCCAGCAGTTTTCAGGGCCCATCCTACGAGCAGTACTTC.